Below, 23 T cell receptor beta chains from the same sample are listed, as sequenced in a study of shared clonotypes between healthy human individuals. Profiled with immunoSEQ multiplex PCR; TCRdb holds only in-frame clones, not every one. Altogether approximately 2,200,000 clones are present, approximately 94% being singletons, with the ten largest covering 1.5% to 2%. Naive-designated CD8 cells lacked CD45RO, were positively enriched for CCR7, and omitted terminally differentiated effector memory CD45RA+ cells. Sequences were obtained from naive CD8+ T cells from PBMCs. The receptor set was obtained from a man between 18 and 29 years old in good health. Some clones in this sample may be carry-over from other donors' samples.

V usage is TRBV5-1 and J usage is TRBJ2-3, with 7 bases matching TRBD2. The CDR3 runs 20 residues. Germline lookup yields CDR1 SGHRS and CDR2 YFSETQ. The ends lost 4 bases at V and 4 bases at J; junction bases unmatched: 24. The CDR3 sequence: CASSPRVRLAGSGGADTQYF. The DNA of the CDR3 is TGCGCCAGCAGCCCGCGTGTTCGCTTAGCGGGCTCCGGAGGGGCAGATACGCAGTATTTT. The entire variable domain, with the rest obtained from reference TRBV5-1 and TRBJ2-3, is as follows: KAGVTQTPRYLIKTRGQQVTLSCSPISGHRSVSWYQQTPGQGLQFLFEYFSETQRNKGNFPGRFSGRQFSNSRSEMNVSTLELGDSALYLCASSPRVRLAGSGGADTQYFGPGTRLTVL.

The count of this clone is one. This specimen includes other DNA sequences encoding the same CDR3. The rearrangement joins TRBV28 to TRBJ2-7; D is perhaps TRBD1 (6 bases). Trimming pared 7 bases from V and 7 bases from J, leaving 11 bases between. This CDR3 has 11 residues. Germline V lookup: CDR1 MDHEN, CDR2 SYDVKM. The CDR3: CASIRGGEQYF. CDR3 nucleotide sequence: TGTGCCAGCATCAGGGGCGGTGAGCAGTACTTC.

This clone has only one observation. This chain uses TRBV7-2 with TRBJ2-7; TRBD2 agrees at 7 bases. V shed 3 bases and J 6 bases; nucleotides not matched to a gene: 8. The germline gives CDR1 SGHTA, CDR2 FQGNSA. The CDR3 sequence is 14 residues long. In nucleotides, the CDR3 is TGTGCCAGCAGCTTGGGCGGGAGAAGTGTCGAGCAGTACTTC. This translates into CASSLGGRSVEQYF.

This chain uses TRBV28 with TRBJ2-1; 8 nucleotides line up with TRBD1. The germline CDR1 and CDR2 sequences are MDHEN and SYDVKM. The CDR3 length is 16 residues. The V segment lost 5 bases and the J segment 3 bases; nucleotides outside the gene matches: 9. CDR3 nucleotide sequence: TGTGCCAGCAGTCCACCGGGACAGGAGCTCTACAATGAGCAGTTCTTC. Its translation: CASSPPGQELYNEQFF.

This CDR3 reads CASSYATTNTGELFF. The DNA for the CDR3 is TGTGCCAGCAGTTACGCGACAACGAACACCGGGGAGCTGTTTTTT. The chain employs TRBV6-5 and TRBJ2-2, with D uncertain. Germline V gene lookup returns CDR1 MNHEY and CDR2 SVGAGI. The V end lost 2 bases, the J end lost 0 bases, and 7 bases lay between the germline ends. There are 15 residues in the CDR3.

This clone came up a few times. This chain uses TRBV29-1 with TRBJ1-1, with 7 bases fitting TRBD1. V lost 7 bases and J lost 0; bases outside the gene matches: 5. The CDR3 has 13 residues. CDR1 is SQVTM, CDR2 ANQGSEA, per germline. CDR3 region: CSDGTDLNTEAFF. CDR3 DNA: TGCAGCGACGGGACAGACTTGAACACTGAAGCTTTCTTT.

This clone has a single count. The chain is built from TRBV11-2 and TRBJ2-7; tentatively, D is TRBD2 (6 bases). V lost 5 bases and J lost 2, with 16 bases in between. The germline V gene encodes CDR1 SGHAT and CDR2 FQNNGV. This CDR3 is 15 amino acids long. The CDR3 coding sequence is TGTGCCAGCAGCGGCTTTGGGACTGAAACCTACGAGCAGTACTTC. Its translation: CASSGFGTETYEQYF.

The chain links TRBV19 to TRBJ2-7, with 13 bases lining up with TRBD2. CDR1 LNHDA and CDR2 SQIVND come from the germline V gene (reference sequence). The CDR3 loop spans 16 amino acids. V was clipped by 3 bases and J by 3 bases; unmatched bases: 5. For the CDR3, the DNA is TGTGCCAGTAGTATGCCGGGGACTAGCGGGAACTACGAGCAGTACTTC. Its translation is CASSMPGTSGNYEQYF.

The chain uses TRBV28 and TRBJ1-2; 8 bases are a match to TRBD1. The trim removed 10 bases at V and 4 bases at J, leaving 5 bases unmatched. The germline V gene has CDR1 MDHEN and CDR2 SYDVKM. The CDR3 has 12 residues. In nucleotides, the CDR3 is TGTGCCACCACAGGGGGAAGCTATGGCTACACCTTC. Translating gives CATTGGSYGYTF.

The genes are TRBV19 and TRBJ2-6; D is undetermined. The germline V gene encodes CDR1 LNHDA and CDR2 SQIVND (reference sequence). The CDR3 is 18 amino acids. V was trimmed by 4 bases and J by 3 bases, leaving 19 bases between them. The CDR3 DNA is TGTGCCAGTAGTAATCCGTGGTCCGGAGAGAATGGGGCCAACGTCCTGACTTTC. Its translation: CASSNPWSGENGANVLTF. The full variable domain, with the rest looked up from reference TRBV19 and TRBJ2-6, is DGGITQSPKYLFRKEGQNVTLSCEQNLNHDAMYWYRQDPGQGLRLIYYSQIVNDFQKGDIAEGYSVSREKKESFPLTVTSAQKNPTAFYLCASSNPWSGENGANVLTFGAGSRLTVL.

The chain couples TRBV7-3 to TRBJ2-1, with 11 bases lining up with TRBD2. The CDR3 contains 18 residues. With 0 bases clipped from V and 4 bases from J, the junction kept 8 bases outside the gene matches. Germline V CDR1 and CDR2: SGHTA, FQGTGA. The CDR3 is CASSLTGRGLAGYNEQFF. The DNA of the CDR3 is TGTGCCAGCAGCTTAACGGGGCGTGGACTAGCGGGTTACAATGAGCAGTTCTTC. The whole variable domain, remainder taken from reference TRBV7-3 and TRBJ2-1, is GAGVSQTPSNKVTEKGKYVELRCDPISGHTALYWYRQSLGQGPEFLIYFQGTGAADDSGLPNDRFFAVRPEGSVSTLKIQRTERGDSAVYLCASSLTGRGLAGYNEQFFGPGTRLTVL.

The J gene is TRBJ2-3, the V gene TRBV7-9; D is undetermined. Trimming left V 9 bases short and J 0 bases short, with 7 bases between. Germline V gives CDR1 SEHNR, CDR2 FQNEAQ (reference sequence). This CDR3 spans 12 amino acids. CDR3 DNA: TGTGCCAGTACACAGAGCACAGATACGCAGTATTTT. It yields the protein CASTQSTDTQYF.

The V gene is TRBV2, the J gene TRBJ2-1; the match to TRBD2 covers 9 bases. The CDR3 length is 17 residues. Germline V gene sequence: CDR1 SNHLY, CDR2 FYNNEI. Trimming at V came to 3 bases and at J to 0 bases, leaving 6 bases not matched to a gene. This CDR3 is CASSDELAGYSYNEQFF. Written as DNA, the CDR3 is TGTGCCAGCAGTGACGAACTAGCGGGCTACTCCTACAATGAGCAGTTCTTC.

This clone occurred a few times. CDR3 sequence: CASSLGRRQWSEAFF. The DNA for the CDR3 is TGTGCCAGCAGCTTAGGTCGAAGGCAGTGGTCTGAAGCTTTCTTT. The V and J genes are TRBV11-2 and TRBJ1-1; the D is unclear. The V end lost 1 base, the J end lost 6 bases, and 15 bases lay between the germline ends. Germline loops: CDR1 SGHAT, CDR2 FQNNGV. This CDR3 contains 15 residues.

The chain recombines TRBV7-6 with TRBJ2-2; D is possibly TRBD2 (5 bases). The CDR3 loop spans 16 amino acids. The germline V gene encodes CDR1 SGHVS and CDR2 FNYEAQ. V lost 5 bases and J lost 1, with 14 bases in between. CDR3 bases: TGTGCCAGCAGCCCGAGGCGGGCGCTGAACACCGGGGAGCTGTTTTTT. It is translated as CASSPRRALNTGELFF.

The chain has TRBV28 and TRBJ1-4; 9 bases map to TRBD1. The CDR3 has 14 amino acids. The V gene's germline CDR1 is MDHEN and CDR2 SYDVKM. V lost 6 bases, J lost 8 bases, and 7 bases stayed unmatched. CDR3 bases: TGTGCCAGCAGCGCAAACAGGGGGCGGGAAAAACTGTTTTTT. Its protein product is CASSANRGREKLFF.

The chain couples TRBV27 to TRBJ1-2; D remains ambiguous. Germline V gives CDR1 MNHEY, CDR2 SMNVEV (reference sequence). V lost 2 bases to trimming and J lost 2 bases, with 12 bases between them. The CDR3 sequence is 15 residues long. The CDR3 DNA follows: TGTGCCAGCAGTTTAAACGCTGGGCAGAACTATGGCTACACCTTC. Protein sequence: CASSLNAGQNYGYTF.

The chain carries TRBV5-4 and TRBJ2-5; 9 bases match TRBD1. The CDR3 totals 14 residues. V trimming: 4 bases; J trimming: 4 bases; junction bases outside the gene matches: 5. Germline V gene sequence: CDR1 SGHNT, CDR2 YYREEE (reference sequence). The CDR3 loop is CASSTTGGAETQYF. CDR3 in DNA: TGTGCCAGCAGCACAACAGGGGGCGCAGAGACCCAGTACTTC.

This chain joins TRBV7-6 and TRBJ1-4; TRBD1 matches at 7 bases. Germline CDR1 SGHVS, CDR2 FNYEAQ. The CDR3 length is 15 residues. With V trimmed by 5 bases and J by 5 bases, 8 bases remained unmatched. Written as DNA, the CDR3 is TGTGCCAGCAGCCAGGGACAGCTTACAAATGAAAAACTGTTTTTT. Translated, it gives CASSQGQLTNEKLFF.

A single count supports this clone. This chain links TRBV29-1 with TRBJ2-7; the D gene is possibly TRBD1 (6 bases). This CDR3 spans 12 amino acids. CDR1 SQVTM and CDR2 ANQGSEA come from the germline V gene. Between the trimmed V and J ends, which lost 3 bases and 2 bases, there was a span of 8 bases. CDR3: CSVEAGAYEQYF. In nucleotides, the CDR3 is TGCAGCGTTGAGGCAGGGGCCTACGAGCAGTACTTC.

The chain links TRBV6-1 to TRBJ2-1; D tentatively reads TRBD1 or TRBD2 (6 bases each). V was clipped by 1 base and J by 8 bases, with 27 bases between them. CDR1 and CDR2 (germline): MNHNS, SASEGT. The CDR3 contains 19 residues. CDR3 bases: TGTGCCAGCAGTGAAGTTTTCGGGAGAGGGACACCACGAAACGATGAGCAGTTCTTC. Residues: CASSEVFGRGTPRNDEQFF.

A single count supports this clone. This chain links TRBV7-9 with TRBJ1-4; 9 nucleotides agree with TRBD1. This CDR3 is 15 amino acids long. The germline CDR1 and CDR2 sequences are SEHNR and FQNEAQ (reference sequence). After removal of 5 bases from V and 4 bases from J, the junction contained 5 bases not matched to a gene. The CDR3 DNA follows: TGTGCCAGCAGCGAGGGACAGGGCGGTAATGAAAAACTGTTTTTT. Protein sequence: CASSEGQGGNEKLFF.

With regard to this clone: The sample has other DNA sequences that encode this CDR3 too. The chain recombines TRBV6-5 with TRBJ2-7, with a tentative D call TRBD1 (6 bases). V was shortened by 0 bases and J by 3 bases, with 9 bases between the two germline ends. The germline V gene has CDR1 MNHEY and CDR2 SVGAGI. CDR3 size: 14 residues. The CDR3 protein is CASSYSKGVYEQYF. The CDR3 DNA is TGTGCCAGCAGTTACTCAAAGGGGGTCTACGAGCAGTACTTC.